This T cell receptor (beta chain) was observed in a study of T cell repertoires in cytomegalovirus infection. Study summary: Indicated by public TCR beta signatures were CMV infection and matching HLA type. Study-wide results and caveats: HLA-C-restricted TCR beta clonotypes specific for CMV led the ex vivo response.

As regards this clonotype: What it binds is unknown.

TCRdb analysed the reads with MiXCR anew, one entry per CDR3 protein. The sample has approximately 600,000 distinct CDR3 sequences, under 45% seen once. The CDR3 length is 15 residues. V gave up 4 bases and J gave up 9 bases, with 22 bases separating them. Germline CDR1 SGHRS, CDR2 YFSETQ. This sequence originates from a human donor in good health (CMV status not recorded). Some clones in this sample may be carry-over from other donors' samples. The sample was cultured PBMCs, taken from culture after CMV antigen stimulation. The chain joins TRBV5-1 to TRBJ1-1; no definite D call. CDR3 nucleotide sequence: TGCGCCAGCAGCCCCTCCGGGTGGGGAGCCACGAAAGCTTTCTTT. It translates to CASSPSGWGATKAFF.